These 12 T cell receptor beta chains share one sample of origin, sequenced in a study of blood T cell repertoires in COVID-19 (dated by TCRdb to the early 2020s). Library construction relied on the immunoSEQ multiplex PCR assay. In its TCRdb copy, this immuneACCESS table keeps in-frame sequences only and misses some clones. Where compared with another copy, unresolved V genes explain less than half of these, and the others have no known cause. Across this sample there are 240,000 or so clones, with roughly four fifths seen only once. Clones ranked in the top ten supply about 3.2% of the sample. Source material: peripheral blood. Receptors originate from a woman aged 18-35 years with acute or convalescent COVID-19.

This chain connects TRBV30 to TRBJ2-7; D might be TRBD1 (6 bases). V shed 0 bases and J shed 0 bases, with 15 bases lying between them. The CDR3 sequence is 16 residues long. Germline-derived CDR1 and CDR2 are GTSNPN and SVGIG (reference sequence). For the CDR3, the DNA is TGTGCCTGGAGTGTACTGGGGACACGGAGCTCCTACGAGCAGTACTTC. Protein: CAWSVLGTRSSYEQYF.

The rearrangement joins TRBV9 to TRBJ2-1; maybe TRBD2 (6 bases). Germline assignment: CDR1 SGDLS and CDR2 YYNGEE. The CDR3 is 16 residues long. The V and J ends lost 4 bases and 0 bases respectively, with 14 bases between them. The CDR3 DNA follows: TGTGCCAGCAGCCCAGAGGGGAGGCTCTCCTACAATGAGCAGTTCTTC. Protein: CASSPEGRLSYNEQFF. The whole variable domain, filled in from reference TRBV9 and TRBJ2-1, reads DSGVTQTPKHLITATGQRVTLRCSPRSGDLSVYWYQQSLDQGLQFLIQYYNGEERAKGNILERFSAQQFPDLHSELNLSSLELGDSALYFCASSPEGRLSYNEQFFGPGTRLTVL.

The table lists this clone with a few counts. The chain uses TRBV2 and TRBJ2-1, with D tentatively TRBD2 (5 bases). Germline assignment: CDR1 SNHLY and CDR2 FYNNEI. V lost 6 bases to trimming and J lost 12 bases, with 21 bases between them. The CDR3 loop spans 14 amino acids. CDR3 coding DNA: TGTGCCAGCAGAGCGGAAGGATCGGGCCTAAGGCAGTTCTTC. Its protein is CASRAEGSGLRQFF.

The chain combines TRBV12-5 with TRBJ2-7; D gene unclear. Germline assignment: CDR1 LGHNT and CDR2 FRNRAP. There are 11 residues in the CDR3. The V end was cut by 4 bases, the J end by 3 bases, with 4 bases between. The chain's CDR3 is CASGSNYEQYF. The CDR3 nucleotides are TGTGCTAGTGGTTCCAACTACGAGCAGTACTTC. The full variable domain, in which reference TRBV12-5 and TRBJ2-7 provide the parts outside the CDR3, is DARVTQTPRHKVTEMGQEVTMRCQPILGHNTVFWYRQTMMQGLELLAYFRNRAPLDDSGMPKDRFSAEMPDATLATLKIQPSEPRDSAVYFCASGSNYEQYFGPGTRLTVT.

This clone has just one count. V and J are TRBV28 and TRBJ1-5; D might be TRBD1 (5 bases). This CDR3 spans 14 amino acids. From germline, CDR1 is MDHEN and CDR2 SYDVKM. The V gene lost 3 bases and the J gene lost 6 bases, with 12 bases spanning the gap. The CDR3 reads CASSFAWGPQPQHF. Written as DNA, the CDR3 is TGTGCCAGCAGTTTCGCCTGGGGCCCTCAGCCCCAGCATTTT.

The V call is TRBV7-2, the J call TRBJ2-3; a possible D gene is TRBD1 (5 bases). The CDR3 sequence is 15 residues long. V dropped 0 bases and J dropped 0 bases, with 7 bases sitting between them. Germline-derived CDR1 and CDR2 are SGHTA and FQGNSA. The CDR3 is CASSLAAGSTDTQYF. The DNA of the CDR3 is TGTGCCAGCAGCTTAGCGGCAGGGAGCACAGATACGCAGTATTTT.

V is TRBV19 and J is TRBJ1-2; D gene ambiguous. The length of the CDR3 is 13 residues. Trimming left V 6 bases short and J 0 bases short, with 8 bases between. CDR1 LNHDA and CDR2 SQIVND come from the germline V gene (reference sequence). DNA of the CDR3: TGTGCCAGTAGACAGCCCGCTAACTATGGCTACACCTTC. Its translation: CASRQPANYGYTF.

The chain recombines TRBV7-9 with TRBJ2-7, with D perhaps TRBD2 (5 bases). V shed 3 bases and J shed 2 bases, with 11 bases lying between them. The CDR3 has 14 residues. Germline V CDR1 and CDR2: SEHNR, FQNEAQ (reference sequence). CDR3 protein: CASSLSGWTYEQYF. CDR3 bases: TGTGCCAGCAGCTTGTCGGGGTGGACCTACGAGCAGTACTTC.

J is TRBJ2-1 and V is TRBV5-6, with 8 bases that match TRBD2. V was clipped by 3 bases and J by 5 bases; unmatched bases: 4. The germline gives CDR1 SGHDT, CDR2 YYEEEE. This CDR3 region has 14 residues. In DNA form, the CDR3 reads TGTGCCAGCAGCTGGGGACTAGTTAACAATGAGCAGTTCTTC. Translated, it gives CASSWGLVNNEQFF.

V and J are TRBV10-3 and TRBJ1-6; D is perhaps TRBD1 (6 bases). V was cut by 3 bases and J by 5 bases, with 11 bases left in between. This CDR3 has 15 residues. CDR1 is ENHRY and CDR2 is SYGVKD in the germline V gene. As DNA, the CDR3 is TGTGCCATCAGTGATTGGGACACCGATAATTCACCCCTCCACTTT. This gives the protein CAISDWDTDNSPLHF.

The chain combines TRBV4-1 with TRBJ1-2; D uncertain. V was pared by 0 bases and J by 9 bases, with 8 bases between. Germline CDR1 reads MGHRA; CDR2 reads YSYEKL. This CDR3 has 12 amino acids. The CDR3 loop reads CASSQDARSYTF. CDR3 coding DNA: TGCGCCAGCAGCCAAGATGCGAGAAGCTACACCTTC.

V and J are TRBV5-5 and TRBJ1-2; TRBD1 aligns across 7 bases. CDR3 length equals 14 residues. Germline CDR1 and CDR2: SGHKS and YYEKEE (reference sequence). V shed 2 bases and J 6 bases; nucleotides not matched to a gene: 7. The CDR3 DNA is TGTGCCAGCAGCTTTGCAGGGGGATTGGATGGCTACACCTTC. Translation gives CASSFAGGLDGYTF.